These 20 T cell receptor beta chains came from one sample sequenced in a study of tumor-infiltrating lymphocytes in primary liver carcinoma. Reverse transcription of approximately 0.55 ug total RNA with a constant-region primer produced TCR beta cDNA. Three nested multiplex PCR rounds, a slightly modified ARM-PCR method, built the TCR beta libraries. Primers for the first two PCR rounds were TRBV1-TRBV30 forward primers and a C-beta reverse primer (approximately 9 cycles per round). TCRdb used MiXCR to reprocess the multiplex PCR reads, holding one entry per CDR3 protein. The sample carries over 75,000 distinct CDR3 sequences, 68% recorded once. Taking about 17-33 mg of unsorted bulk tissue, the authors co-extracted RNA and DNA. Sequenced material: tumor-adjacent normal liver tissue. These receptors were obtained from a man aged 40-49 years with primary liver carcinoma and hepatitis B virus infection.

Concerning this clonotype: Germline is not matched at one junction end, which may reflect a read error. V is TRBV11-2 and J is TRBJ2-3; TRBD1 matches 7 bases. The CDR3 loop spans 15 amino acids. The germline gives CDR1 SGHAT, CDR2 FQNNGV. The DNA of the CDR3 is TGTGTCAGCAGCTTAGGGGCAGGGGGAGCAGATACGCAGTATTTT. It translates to CVSSLGAGGADTQYF.

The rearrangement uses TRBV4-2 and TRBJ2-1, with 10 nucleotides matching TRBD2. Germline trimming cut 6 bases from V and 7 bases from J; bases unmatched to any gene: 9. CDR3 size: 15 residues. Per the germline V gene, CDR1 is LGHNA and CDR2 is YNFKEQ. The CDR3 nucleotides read TGTGCCAGCAGGCAAACCGGGACTAGCGTTAATGAGCAGTTCTTC. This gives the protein CASRQTGTSVNEQFF.

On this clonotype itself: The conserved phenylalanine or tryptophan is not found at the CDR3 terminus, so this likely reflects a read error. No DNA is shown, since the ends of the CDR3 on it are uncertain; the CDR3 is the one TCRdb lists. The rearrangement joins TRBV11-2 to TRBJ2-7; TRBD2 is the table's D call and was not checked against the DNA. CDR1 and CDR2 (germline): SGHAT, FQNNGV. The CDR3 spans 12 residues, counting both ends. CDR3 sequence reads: CASSLLGHEQYL.

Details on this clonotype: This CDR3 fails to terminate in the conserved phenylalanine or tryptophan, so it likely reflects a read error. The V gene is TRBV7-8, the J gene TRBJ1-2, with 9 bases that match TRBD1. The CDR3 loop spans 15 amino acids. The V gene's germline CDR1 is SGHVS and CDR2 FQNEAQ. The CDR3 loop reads CASSPRTGVNYCYTL. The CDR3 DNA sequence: TGTGCCAGCAGCCCTCGGACAGGGGTGAACTATTGCTACACCCTC.

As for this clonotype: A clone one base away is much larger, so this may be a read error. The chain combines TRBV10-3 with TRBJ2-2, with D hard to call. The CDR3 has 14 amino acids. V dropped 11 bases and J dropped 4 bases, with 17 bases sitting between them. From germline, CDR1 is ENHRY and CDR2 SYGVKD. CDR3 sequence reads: CAGTGPISTGELFF. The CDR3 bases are TGTGCCGGCACCGGGCCGATAAGCACCGGGGAGCTGTTTTTT.

Written as DNA, the CDR3 is TGTGCCAGCAATCTTCCCCAGGGGGATCAGCCCCAGCATTTT. This encodes CASNLPQGDQPQHF. The V and J genes are TRBV5-5 and TRBJ1-5; 7 positions match TRBD1. The V segment lost 6 bases and the J segment 5 bases; nucleotides outside the gene matches: 8. The CDR3 contains 14 residues. Germline V lookup: CDR1 SGHKS, CDR2 YYEKEE (reference sequence).

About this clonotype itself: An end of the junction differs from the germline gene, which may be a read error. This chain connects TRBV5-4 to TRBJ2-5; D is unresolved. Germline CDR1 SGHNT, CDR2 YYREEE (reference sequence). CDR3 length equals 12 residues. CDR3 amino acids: CASSMDQETQYF. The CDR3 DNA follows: TGTGCCAGCAGCATGGACCAGGAGACACAGTACTTC.

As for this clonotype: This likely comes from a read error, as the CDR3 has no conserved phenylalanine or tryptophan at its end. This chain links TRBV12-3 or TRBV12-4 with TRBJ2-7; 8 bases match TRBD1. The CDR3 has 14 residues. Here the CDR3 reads CAGSQDRVLGEQYI. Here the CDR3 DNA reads TGTGCCGGCAGTCAGGACAGGGTTCTAGGCGAGCAGTACATC.

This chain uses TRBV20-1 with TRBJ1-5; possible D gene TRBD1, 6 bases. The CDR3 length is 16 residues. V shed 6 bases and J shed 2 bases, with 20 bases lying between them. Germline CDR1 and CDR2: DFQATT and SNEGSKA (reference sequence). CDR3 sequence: CSAWDISLGGNQPQHF. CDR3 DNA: TGCAGTGCATGGGACATATCTCTGGGCGGCAATCAGCCCCAGCATTTT.

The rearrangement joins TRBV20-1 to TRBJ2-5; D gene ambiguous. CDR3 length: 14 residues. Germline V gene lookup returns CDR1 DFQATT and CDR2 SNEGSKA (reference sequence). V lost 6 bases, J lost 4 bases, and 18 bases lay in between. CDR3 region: CSAPGRSDRETQYF. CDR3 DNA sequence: TGCAGTGCCCCAGGCAGGAGCGACCGAGAGACCCAGTACTTC.

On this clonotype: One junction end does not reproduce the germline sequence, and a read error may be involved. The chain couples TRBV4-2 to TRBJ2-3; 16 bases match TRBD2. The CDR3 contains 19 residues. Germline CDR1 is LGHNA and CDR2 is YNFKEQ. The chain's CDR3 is CASRYTGTSGRADTDMQYF. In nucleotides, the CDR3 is TGTGCCAGCAGGTACACGGGGACTAGCGGGAGGGCCGACACAGATATGCAGTATTTT.

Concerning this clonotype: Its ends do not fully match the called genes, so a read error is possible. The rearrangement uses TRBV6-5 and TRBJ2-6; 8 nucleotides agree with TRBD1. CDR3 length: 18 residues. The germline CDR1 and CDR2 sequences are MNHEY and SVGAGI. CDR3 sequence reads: CASSLWTGMKVRANLLTF. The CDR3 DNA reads TGTGCCAGCAGTCTTTGGACAGGGATGAAAGTTAGGGCCAACCTCCTGACTTTC.

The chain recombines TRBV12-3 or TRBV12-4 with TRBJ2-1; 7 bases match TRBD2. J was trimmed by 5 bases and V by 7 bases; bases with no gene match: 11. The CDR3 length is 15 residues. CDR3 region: CASTRARGDDNEQFF. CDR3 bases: TGTGCCAGCACTCGTGCCCGGGGGGATGACAATGAGCAGTTCTTC.

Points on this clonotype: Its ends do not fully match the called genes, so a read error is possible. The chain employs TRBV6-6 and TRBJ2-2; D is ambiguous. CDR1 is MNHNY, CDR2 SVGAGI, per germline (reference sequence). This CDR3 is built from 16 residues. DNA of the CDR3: TGCGCCAGCAGAAGTACCCGGGCCGCGAACACCTGGGAACTGTTTTTT. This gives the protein CASRSTRAANTWELFF.

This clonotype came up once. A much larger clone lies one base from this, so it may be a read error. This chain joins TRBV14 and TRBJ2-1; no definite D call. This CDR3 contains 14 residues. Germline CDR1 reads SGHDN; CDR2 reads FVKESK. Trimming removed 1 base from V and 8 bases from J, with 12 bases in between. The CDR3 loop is CASSQGGRNDEQFF. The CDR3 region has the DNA TGTGCCAGCAGCCAAGGTGGCAGGAACGATGAGCAGTTCTTC. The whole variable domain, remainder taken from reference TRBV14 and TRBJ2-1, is EAGVTQFPSHSVIEKGQTVTLRCDPISGHDNLYWYRRVMGKEIKFLLHFVKESKQDESGMPNNRFLAERTGGTYSTLKVQPAELEDSGVYFCASSQGGRNDEQFFGPGTRLTVL.

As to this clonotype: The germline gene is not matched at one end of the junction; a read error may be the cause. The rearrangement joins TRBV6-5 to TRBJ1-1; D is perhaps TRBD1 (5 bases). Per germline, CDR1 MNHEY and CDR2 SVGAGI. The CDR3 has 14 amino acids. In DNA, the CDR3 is TGTACCAGCAGCTACGGGGGTACAAACACTGAAGCTTTCTTT. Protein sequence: CTSSYGGTNTEAFF.

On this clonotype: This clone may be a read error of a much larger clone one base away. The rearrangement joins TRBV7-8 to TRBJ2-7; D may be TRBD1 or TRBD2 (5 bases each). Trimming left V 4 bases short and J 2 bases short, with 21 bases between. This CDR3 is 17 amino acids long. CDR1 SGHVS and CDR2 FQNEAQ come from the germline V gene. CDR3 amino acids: CASSSPLGDGGAYEQYF. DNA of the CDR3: TGTGCCAGCAGCTCTCCCCTCGGCGATGGGGGAGCCTACGAGCAGTACTTC.

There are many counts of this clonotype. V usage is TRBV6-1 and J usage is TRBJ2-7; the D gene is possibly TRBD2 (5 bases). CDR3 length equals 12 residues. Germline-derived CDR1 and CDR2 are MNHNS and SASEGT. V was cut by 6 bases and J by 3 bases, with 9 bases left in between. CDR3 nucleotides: TGTGCCAGCAGACTTGACTACTACGAGCAGTACTTC. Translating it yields CASRLDYYEQYF.

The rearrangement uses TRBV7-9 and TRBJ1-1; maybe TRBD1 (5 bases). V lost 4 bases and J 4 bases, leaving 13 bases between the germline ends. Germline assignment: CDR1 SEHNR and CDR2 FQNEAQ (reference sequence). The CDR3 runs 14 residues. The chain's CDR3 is CASSSIQVSTEAFF. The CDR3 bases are TGTGCCAGCAGCTCGATACAGGTTTCCACTGAAGCTTTCTTT.

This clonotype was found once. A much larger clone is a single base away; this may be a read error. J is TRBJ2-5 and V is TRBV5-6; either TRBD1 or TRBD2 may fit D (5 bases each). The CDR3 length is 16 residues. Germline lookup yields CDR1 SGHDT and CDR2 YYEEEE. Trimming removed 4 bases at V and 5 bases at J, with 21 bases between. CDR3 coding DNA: TGTGCCAGCAGCCTCCGTTTTGTACGGGACCCCGAGACCCAGTACTTC. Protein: CASSLRFVRDPETQYF.